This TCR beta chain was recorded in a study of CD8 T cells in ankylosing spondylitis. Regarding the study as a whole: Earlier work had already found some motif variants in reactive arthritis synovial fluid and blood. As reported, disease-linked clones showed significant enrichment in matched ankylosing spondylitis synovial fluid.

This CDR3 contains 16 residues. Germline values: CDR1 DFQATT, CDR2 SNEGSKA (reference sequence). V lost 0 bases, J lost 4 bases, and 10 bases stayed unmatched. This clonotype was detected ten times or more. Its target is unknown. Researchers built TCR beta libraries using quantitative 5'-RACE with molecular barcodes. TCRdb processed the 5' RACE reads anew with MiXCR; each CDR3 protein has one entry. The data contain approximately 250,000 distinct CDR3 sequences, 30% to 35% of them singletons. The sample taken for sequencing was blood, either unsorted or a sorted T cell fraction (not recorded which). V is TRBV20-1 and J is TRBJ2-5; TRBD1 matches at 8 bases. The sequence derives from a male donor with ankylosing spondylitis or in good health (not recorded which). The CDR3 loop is CSAREGHRGVGETQYF. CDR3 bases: TGCAGTGCTAGAGAGGGCCACAGGGGGGTTGGAGAGACCCAGTACTTC.